The rows below give T cell receptor beta chains drawn from one sample of a study of spatial heterogeneity in lung cancer. Each CDR3 protein gets one entry after TCRdb re-called the 5' RACE reads with MiXCR. The sample contains around 12,000 distinct CDR3 sequences, around 6.3% of which appear only once. Sequences were derived from lung tumor tissue, sampled at surgery. These receptors came from a female donor with early-stage non-small cell lung cancer. Each CDR3 is given with its conserved first and last residue. D genes are given only for firm matches. Not every row has a clone size; where given, it reads once, few, many or a size class.

TRBV18	many	.	TRBJ1-6	CASSPSGTINSPLHF	TGTGCCAGCTCACCTTCCGGGACGATTAATTCACCCCTCCACTTT
TRBV4-2	many	TRBD1	TRBJ1-4	CASSHVTGPTTNEKLFF	TGTGCCAGCAGCCACGTGACAGGGCCAACAACTAATGAAAAACTGTTTTTT
TRBV20-1	many	.	TRBJ2-1	CSARGGQAYNNEQFF	TGCAGTGCTAGAGGGGGTCAGGCTTATAACAATGAGCAGTTCTTC
TRBV28	few	.	TRBJ1-1	CASSLLQTNTEAFF	TGTGCCAGCAGTTTGCTTCAGACGAACACTGAAGCTTTCTTT
TRBV19	many	TRBD2	TRBJ2-7	CASSSGLAGGAYEQYF	TGTGCCAGTAGCTCGGGACTAGCGGGAGGTGCCTACGAGCAGTACTTC
TRBV10-1	many	.	TRBJ2-1	CASSVRTTRERAYNEQFF	TGCGCCAGCAGTGTACGGACTACCCGGGAGCGGGCCTACAATGAGCAGTTCTTC
TRBV20-1	medium-sized	.	TRBJ2-1	CSASPILQLGKNEQFF	TGCAGTGCTAGCCCAATCCTTCAACTAGGGAAGAATGAGCAGTTCTTC
TRBV7-6	many	.	TRBJ2-1	CASSSLPTSNEQFF	TGTGCCAGCAGCTCGCTCCCGACTAGCAATGAGCAGTTCTTC
TRBV9	many	.	TRBJ1-2	CASSATMMNYGYTF	TGTGCCAGCAGCGCGACCATGATGAACTATGGCTACACCTTC
TRBV28	many	TRBD1	TRBJ1-2	CASKNTPGTGAYGYTF	TGTGCCAGCAAAAATACTCCCGGGACAGGGGCCTATGGCTACACCTTC
TRBV29-1	many	.	TRBJ2-1	CSVELRAPTVEQFF	TGCAGCGTTGAACTTAGGGCCCCGACCGTTGAGCAGTTCTTC
TRBV29-1	medium-sized	TRBD1	TRBJ1-3	CSVSTGAGNTIYF	TGCAGCGTTTCGACAGGGGCTGGAAACACCATATATTTT
TRBV7-9	many	.	TRBJ2-7	CASSLTGNEQYF	TGTGCCAGCAGCTTAACCGGGAACGAGCAGTACTTC
TRBV7-2	few	TRBD1	TRBJ1-5	CASSLALGSGGYSNQPQHF	TGTGCCAGCAGCTTAGCGTTGGGATCAGGGGGCTATAGCAATCAGCCCCAGCATTTT
TRBV30	medium-sized	TRBD2	TRBJ2-1	CAWSVRGLVSHEQFF	TGTGCCTGGAGTGTACGGGGACTAGTTTCCCATGAGCAGTTCTTC
TRBV7-2	many	TRBD1	TRBJ1-2	CASSAAQGVHGYTF	TGTGCCAGCAGCGCCGCCCAGGGGGTCCATGGCTACACCTTC
TRBV3-1	many	TRBD2	TRBJ2-7	CASSLKPSGLAGIEQYF	TGTGCCAGCAGCCTAAAACCCTCCGGACTAGCGGGAATCGAGCAGTACTTC
TRBV20-1	many	.	TRBJ1-1	CSADGLGLNTEAFF	TGCAGTGCCGACGGACTGGGGCTGAACACTGAAGCTTTCTTT
TRBV11-2	many	.	TRBJ2-7	CASSLVVREQYF	TGTGCCAGCAGCTTAGTTGTTAGGGAGCAGTACTTC
TRBV29-1	many	TRBD2	TRBJ2-2	CSVVGLAGAGELFF	TGCAGCGTTGTAGGACTAGCGGGAGCCGGGGAGCTGTTTTTT
TRBV18	many	TRBD1	TRBJ2-5	CASSRRTGRETQYF	TGTGCCAGCTCACGGAGGACAGGCAGAGAGACCCAGTACTTC
TRBV4-2	medium-sized	TRBD2	TRBJ2-1	CASSQDSLAGPRNEQFF	TGTGCCAGCAGCCAAGATTCACTAGCGGGACCCCGGAATGAGCAGTTCTTC
TRBV7-2	many	TRBD1	TRBJ1-1	CASSWADRGHTEAFF	TGTGCCAGCAGCTGGGCGGACAGGGGGCACACTGAAGCTTTCTTT
TRBV9	many	TRBD2	TRBJ2-3	CASTPFSGRGTDTQYF	TGTGCCAGCACCCCCTTCAGCGGGAGGGGCACAGATACGCAGTATTTT
TRBV5-1	many	.	TRBJ2-7	CASSFGGMTNSYEQYF	TGCGCCAGCAGCTTTGGCGGCATGACCAACTCCTACGAGCAGTACTTC
TRBV12-3/TRBV12-4	many	.	TRBJ1-1	CASTPRLRTEAFF	TGTGCCAGCACCCCCCGCCTACGCACTGAAGCTTTCTTT
TRBV20-1	many	.	TRBJ1-1	CSARDFLGGMNTEAFF	TGCAGTGCTAGAGATTTCCTCGGGGGAATGAACACTGAAGCTTTCTTT
TRBV20-1	few	.	TRBJ2-1	CSARESWSAGEQFF	TGCAGTGCTAGAGAATCGTGGAGCGCCGGTGAGCAGTTCTTC
TRBV5-1	many	.	TRBJ2-5	CASSSAGGETQYF	TGCGCCAGCAGCTCAGCCGGGGGTGAGACCCAGTACTTC
TRBV28	many	TRBD1	TRBJ1-4	CASSPRGTANEKLFF	TGTGCCAGCAGTCCCAGGGGGACGGCTAATGAAAAACTGTTTTTT
TRBV3-1	medium-sized	.	TRBJ1-1	CASSQGGSVVNTEAFF	TGTGCCAGCAGCCAAGGAGGGTCGGTCGTGAACACTGAAGCTTTCTTT
TRBV27	medium-sized	TRBD1	TRBJ1-5	CASSSRMDRVSNQPQHF	TGTGCCAGCAGTTCCCGAATGGACAGGGTAAGCAATCAGCCCCAGCATTTT
TRBV7-2	many	TRBD1	TRBJ2-6	CASRGTGIYSGANVLTF	TGTGCCAGCAGAGGGACAGGGATCTACTCTGGGGCCAACGTCCTGACTTTC
TRBV6-1	many	TRBD1	TRBJ1-1	CASKMGQLKNTEAFF	TGTGCCAGCAAAATGGGACAGCTCAAGAACACTGAAGCTTTCTTT
TRBV11-1	many	.	TRBJ2-1	CASSTQSGTEQFF	TGTGCCAGCAGCACCCAGTCCGGGACTGAGCAGTTCTTC
TRBV3-1	.	TRBD1	TRBJ2-1	CASSQRQGYNEQFF	TGTGCCAGCAGCCAACGACAGGGATACAATGAGCAGTTCTTC